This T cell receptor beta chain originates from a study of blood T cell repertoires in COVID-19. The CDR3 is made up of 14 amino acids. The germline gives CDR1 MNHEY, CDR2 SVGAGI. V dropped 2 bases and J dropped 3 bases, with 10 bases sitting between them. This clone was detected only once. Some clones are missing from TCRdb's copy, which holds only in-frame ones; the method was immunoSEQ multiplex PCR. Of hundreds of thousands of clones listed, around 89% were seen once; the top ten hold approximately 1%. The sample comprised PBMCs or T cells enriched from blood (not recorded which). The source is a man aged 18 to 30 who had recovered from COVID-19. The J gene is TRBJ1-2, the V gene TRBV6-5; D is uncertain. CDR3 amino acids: CASSYILGDYGYTF. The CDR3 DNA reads TGTGCCAGCAGTTACATCTTGGGAGACTATGGCTACACCTTC.